The clone carrying this T cell receptor beta chain appeared once. Antigen: not known. The data derive from a study of shared clonotypes between healthy human individuals. Looking at the study overall: Participating donors consisted of two women and three men aged 18 to 49.

The CDR3 totals 14 residues. The ends were cut back, 6 bases at V and 2 bases at J, with 14 bases in the middle. CDR1 is SGHAT and CDR2 is FQNNGV in the germline V gene. Study-level results: Clonotype sharing across a few donors was observed for about 5.5% of naive CD4 clonotypes. A reduction in generation probabilities was seen for non-shared clonotypes relative to those shared by all four donors.

This table comes from immunoSEQ multiplex PCR, and its TCRdb copy is limited to in-frame clones, with some not included. The data show some 650,000 clones, about 96% seen once. Investigators divided CD4+ cells into CD45RA+ naive and CD45RA-negative memory subsets. This clonotype was sampled from a woman in her thirties in good health. The sample taken for sequencing was naive CD4+ T cells sorted from blood. Subset meaning: CD45RA+ positively selected. The J gene is TRBJ2-7, the V gene TRBV11-2; perhaps TRBD1 as D (6 bases). The CDR3 sequence is CASRPSGTPYEQYF. The CDR3 region has the DNA TGTGCCAGCAGACCCTCCGGGACACCCTACGAGCAGTACTTC.